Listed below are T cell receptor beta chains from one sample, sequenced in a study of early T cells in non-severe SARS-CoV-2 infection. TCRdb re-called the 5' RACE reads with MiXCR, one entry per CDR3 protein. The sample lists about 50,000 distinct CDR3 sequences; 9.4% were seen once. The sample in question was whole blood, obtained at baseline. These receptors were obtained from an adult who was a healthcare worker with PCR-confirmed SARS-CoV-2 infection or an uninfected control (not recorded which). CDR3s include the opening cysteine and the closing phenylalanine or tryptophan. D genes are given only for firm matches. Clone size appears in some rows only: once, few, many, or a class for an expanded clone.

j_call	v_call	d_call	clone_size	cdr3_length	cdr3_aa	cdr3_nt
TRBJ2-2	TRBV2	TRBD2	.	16	CASSPGLAGGVGGLFF	TGTGCCAGCAGTCCGGGACTAGCGGGGGGGGTTGGAGGGCTGTTTTTT
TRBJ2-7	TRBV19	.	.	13	CASSNQGIHEQYF	TGTGCCAGTAGTAACCAGGGTATCCACGAGCAGTACTTC
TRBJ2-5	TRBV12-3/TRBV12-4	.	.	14	CASSSAWAQETQYF	TGTGCCAGCAGCTCTGCATGGGCCCAAGAGACCCAGTACTTC
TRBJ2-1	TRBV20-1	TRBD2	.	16	CSARDPRTSGSNEQFF	TGCAGTGCTAGAGATCCCCGGACTAGCGGGAGCAATGAGCAGTTCTTC
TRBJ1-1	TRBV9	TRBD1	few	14	CASSAEDRAIEAFF	TGTGCCAGCAGCGCCGAGGACAGGGCTATTGAAGCTTTCTTT
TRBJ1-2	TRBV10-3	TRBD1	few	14	CAIRPGQENYGYTF	TGTGCCATCAGGCCCGGACAGGAAAACTATGGCTACACCTTC
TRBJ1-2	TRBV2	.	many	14	CASSLLIRVDGYTF	TGTGCCAGCAGCCTACTTATCAGGGTTGATGGCTACACCTTC
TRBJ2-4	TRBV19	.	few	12	CASTLGAGVQYF	TGTGCCAGTACGTTGGGGGCAGGGGTTCAGTACTTC
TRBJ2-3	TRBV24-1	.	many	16	CATSDSAPGGTDTQYF	TGTGCCACCAGTGATTCGGCTCCAGGGGGCACAGATACGCAGTATTTT
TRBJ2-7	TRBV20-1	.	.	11	CSALQGNEQYF	TGCAGTGCCCTCCAGGGTAACGAGCAGTACTTC
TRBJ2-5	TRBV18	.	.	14	CASSPSGFSETQYF	TGTGCCAGCTCACCATCTGGTTTTTCAGAGACCCAGTACTTC
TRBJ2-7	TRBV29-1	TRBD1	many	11	CSVGTGYEQYF	TGCAGCGTTGGGACAGGGTACGAGCAGTACTTC
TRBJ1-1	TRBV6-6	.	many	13	CASTPDENTEAFF	TGTGCCAGCACCCCTGATGAGAACACTGAAGCTTTCTTT
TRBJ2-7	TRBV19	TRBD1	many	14	CASSTGGQGSEQYF	TGTGCCAGTAGTACCGGAGGACAGGGGTCCGAGCAGTACTTC
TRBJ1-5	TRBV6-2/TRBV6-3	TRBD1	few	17	CATLGQLKPKGNQPQHF	TGTGCCACCTTGGGACAGCTCAAACCTAAAGGCAATCAGCCCCAGCATTTT
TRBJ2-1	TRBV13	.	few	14	CASSPFGRYNEQFF	TGTGCCAGCAGCCCCTTTGGGCGGTACAATGAGCAGTTCTTC
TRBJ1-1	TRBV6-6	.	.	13	CASSPMEGFEAFF	TGTGCCAGCAGTCCCATGGAGGGGTTCGAAGCTTTCTTT
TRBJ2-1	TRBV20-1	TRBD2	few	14	CSAIPSGPYNEQFF	TGCAGTGCTATCCCTAGCGGGCCATACAATGAGCAGTTCTTC
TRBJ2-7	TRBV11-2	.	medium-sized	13	CASSKDIPYEQYF	TGTGCCAGCAGCAAGGACATTCCCTACGAGCAGTACTTC
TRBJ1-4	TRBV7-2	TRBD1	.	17	CASSLTVPRDRGEKLFF	TGTGCCAGCAGCTTAACGGTACCCCGGGACAGGGGTGAAAAACTGTTTTTT
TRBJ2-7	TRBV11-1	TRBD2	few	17	CASSLDERTSGGYEQYF	TGTGCCAGCAGCTTAGACGAAAGGACTAGCGGAGGTTACGAGCAGTACTTC
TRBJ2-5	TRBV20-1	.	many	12	CSARTPAETQYF	TGCAGTGCAAGGACCCCGGCGGAGACCCAGTACTTC
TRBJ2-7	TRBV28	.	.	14	CASSLGGVGYEQYF	TGTGCCAGCAGTTTAGGCGGGGTCGGCTACGAGCAGTACTTC
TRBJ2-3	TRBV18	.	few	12	CASSPTTDTQYF	TGTGCCAGCTCACCAACCACAGATACGCAGTATTTT
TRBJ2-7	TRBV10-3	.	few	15	CAISEGQAATYEQYF	TGTGCCATCAGTGAGGGGCAGGCAGCCACCTACGAGCAGTACTTC
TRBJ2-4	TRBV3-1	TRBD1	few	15	CASSHTPDRGNIQYF	TGTGCCAGCAGCCACACTCCGGACAGGGGTAACATTCAGTACTTC
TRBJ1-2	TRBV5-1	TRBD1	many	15	CASSYVGQINYGYTF	TGCGCCAGCAGCTACGTGGGACAGATTAACTATGGCTACACCTTC
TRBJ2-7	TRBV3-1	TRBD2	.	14	CASSQSSGRDEQYF	TGTGCCAGCAGCCAGTCTAGCGGGAGGGACGAGCAGTACTTC
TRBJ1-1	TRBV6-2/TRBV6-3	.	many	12	CASTGGHTEAFF	TGTGCCAGCACTGGGGGACACACTGAAGCTTTCTTT
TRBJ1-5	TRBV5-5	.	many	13	CASSRYRDQPQHF	TGTGCCAGCAGCAGATACAGGGATCAGCCCCAGCATTTT
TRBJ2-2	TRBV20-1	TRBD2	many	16	CSARPGLAKNTGELFF	TGCAGTGCAAGGCCGGGACTAGCGAAGAACACCGGGGAGCTGTTTTTT
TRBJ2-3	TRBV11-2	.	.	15	CASSPGTLSTDTQYF	TGTGCCAGCAGCCCCGGCACTCTTAGCACAGATACGCAGTATTTT
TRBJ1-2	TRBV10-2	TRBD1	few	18	CASSDPRTGEGLNYGYTF	TGCGCCAGCAGTGACCCTCGGACAGGGGAGGGTTTGAACTATGGCTACACCTTC
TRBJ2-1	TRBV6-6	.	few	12	CASSYEYNEQFF	TGTGCCAGCAGTTATGAATACAATGAGCAGTTCTTC
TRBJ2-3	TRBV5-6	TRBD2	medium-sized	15	CASSPFGRNTDTQYF	TGTGCCAGCAGCCCATTCGGGAGGAACACAGATACGCAGTATTTT
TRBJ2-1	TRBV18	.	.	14	CASSLRVPVIEQFF	TGTGCCAGCTCACTACGCGTACCAGTCATTGAGCAGTTCTTC
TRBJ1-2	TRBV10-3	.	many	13	CAISQTDNYGYTF	TGTGCCATCAGCCAGACCGATAACTATGGCTACACCTTC
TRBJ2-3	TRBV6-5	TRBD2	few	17	CASSYPAVAGGADTQYF	TGTGCCAGCAGTTACCCGGCAGTAGCGGGGGGGGCAGATACGCAGTATTTT
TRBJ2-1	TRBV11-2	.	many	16	CASSLGPRNSYNEQFF	TGTGCCAGCAGCTTAGGTCCCAGGAACTCCTACAATGAGCAGTTCTTC
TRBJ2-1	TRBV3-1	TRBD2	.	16	CASSRQLAGGDNEQFF	TGTGCCAGCAGCCGACAGCTAGCGGGAGGGGACAATGAGCAGTTCTTC
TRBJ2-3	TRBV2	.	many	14	CASSELSRGDTQYF	TGTGCCAGCAGTGAATTAAGTCGGGGAGATACGCAGTATTTT
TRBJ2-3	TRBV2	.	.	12	CASGQSADTQYF	TGTGCCAGCGGACAGTCGGCAGATACGCAGTATTTT
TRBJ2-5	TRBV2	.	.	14	CASSEVGPQETQYF	TGTGCCAGCAGTGAGGTCGGACCGCAAGAGACCCAGTACTTC
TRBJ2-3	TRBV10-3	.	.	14	CAISESRDTDTQYF	TGTGCCATCAGTGAGTCGAGGGACACAGATACGCAGTATTTT
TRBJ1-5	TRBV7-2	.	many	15	CASSQWWGQGQPQHF	TGTGCCAGCAGCCAATGGTGGGGGCAGGGTCAGCCCCAGCATTTT
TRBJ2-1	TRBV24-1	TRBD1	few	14	CATSTGTGGVRQFF	TGTGCCACCAGCACCGGGACAGGGGGCGTCAGGCAGTTCTTC
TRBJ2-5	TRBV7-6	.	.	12	CASSQPGTLAYF	TGTGCCAGCAGCCAACCAGGGACCTTGGCATACTTC
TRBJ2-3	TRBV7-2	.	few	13	CASSIRRSDTQYF	TGTGCCAGCAGCATTAGGCGCTCAGATACGCAGTATTTT
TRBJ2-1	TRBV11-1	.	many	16	CASSRPQGRLNSEQFF	TGTGCCAGCAGCCGCCCCCAGGGACGTCTTAATAGTGAGCAGTTCTTC
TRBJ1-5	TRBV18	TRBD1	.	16	CASSPRQTGSNQPQHF	TGTGCCAGCTCACCACGTCAGACAGGGAGCAATCAGCCCCAGCATTTT
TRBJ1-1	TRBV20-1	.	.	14	CSARGLGPNTEAFF	TGCAGTGCTAGAGGCCTAGGCCCGAACACTGAAGCTTTCTTT
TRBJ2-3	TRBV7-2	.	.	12	CASEGSTDTQYF	TGTGCCAGCGAGGGTTCCACAGATACGCAGTATTTT
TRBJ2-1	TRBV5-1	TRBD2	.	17	CASSPAGASGGDREQFF	TGCGCCAGCAGCCCCGCGGGCGCTAGCGGGGGGGACAGAGAGCAGTTCTTC